The next 25 T cell receptor beta chains were all read from a single sample in a study of blood T cells in healthy people across ages (dated by TCRdb to about 2015). Receptors were amplified or captured by 5' RACE. TCRdb records Illumina HiSeq 2500 as the sequencer. A second PCR of about 6 to 12 cycles was run with a J-beta primer mix and a sample-barcoded 5' primer. TCRdb applied fastp at Q25 and MiXCR to the public reads, then kept only in-frame beta chains. Rows merge per CDR3 protein into single entries with the most common DNA and genes. Here the sample has about 900,000 distinct CDR3 sequences; roughly 48% occur a single time. The ten biggest clones cover around an eighth of the sample. The sequenced sample consisted of blood. All receptors come from a man younger than 40 in good health.

This clonotype was detected only a few times. The genes are TRBV27 and TRBJ1-1; D is unresolved. V shed 0 bases and J shed 1 base, with 9 bases lying between them. Germline CDR1 MNHEY, CDR2 SMNVEV (reference sequence). The CDR3 length is 15 residues. CDR3 sequence reads: CASSLSNTGNTEAFF. CDR3 DNA sequence: TGTGCCAGCAGTTTATCGAATACGGGGAACACTGAAGCTTTCTTT.

The chain is built from TRBV12-3 or TRBV12-4 and TRBJ2-7; D possibly corresponds to TRBD1 (6 bases). V shed 6 bases and J shed 4 bases, with 13 bases lying between them. The CDR3 runs 13 residues. The CDR3 is CASSLNQGYEQYF. Written as DNA, the CDR3 is TGTGCCAGCAGCCTCAATCAGGGGTACGAGCAGTACTTC.

Remarks on this clonotype: It may be a read error: a sequence one base away is much more abundant. The V gene is TRBV10-3, the J gene TRBJ1-2, with D perhaps TRBD1 (6 bases). Germline-derived CDR1 and CDR2 are ENHRY and SYGVKD. The length of the CDR3 is 14 residues. Trimming shortened V by 6 bases and J by 4 bases, and 15 bases separated the two germline ends. The CDR3 protein is CAIRERQDGYGYTF. CDR3 bases: TGTGCCATCAGGGAGCGACAGGACGGCTATGGCTACACCTTC.

The rearrangement uses TRBV18 and TRBJ1-5; D gene ambiguous. There are 15 residues in the CDR3. V gave up 2 bases and J gave up 4 bases, with 12 bases separating them. CDR1 and CDR2 (germline): KGHSH, LQKENI. CDR3 coding DNA: TGTGCCAGCTCACCAAGTAGGGCTGAGAATCAGCCCCAGCATTTT. It specifies CASSPSRAENQPQHF.

The chain links TRBV28 to TRBJ2-7, with D tentatively TRBD2 (5 bases). The germline V and J ends were trimmed by 2 bases and 5 bases, with 16 bases remaining between them. CDR1 and CDR2 (germline): MDHEN, SYDVKM. The CDR3 has 15 amino acids. CDR3 residues: CASSLVGSGSNEQYF. CDR3 nucleotides: TGTGCCAGCAGTTTAGTGGGCTCGGGGAGCAACGAGCAGTACTTC.

The chain has TRBV28 and TRBJ2-1; 12 bases line up with TRBD2. CDR3 size: 17 residues. The ends lost 2 bases at V and 9 bases at J; junction bases unmatched: 11. The germline CDR1 and CDR2 sequences are MDHEN and SYDVKM. The CDR3 DNA reads as TGTGCCAGCAGTTTAGGGGCCCTAGCGGGGGGGTTGGTTGAGCAGTTCTTC. Amino acid sequence: CASSLGALAGGLVEQFF.

The chain couples TRBV4-1 to TRBJ1-1; D uncertain. The germline V gene encodes CDR1 MGHRA and CDR2 YSYEKL. The CDR3 loop spans 15 amino acids. Trimming removed 0 bases from V and 3 bases from J, with 11 bases in between. This chain's CDR3 is CASSQDEPAHTEAFF. Here the CDR3 DNA reads TGCGCCAGCAGCCAAGATGAGCCAGCCCACACTGAAGCTTTCTTT.

The genes are TRBV11-3 and TRBJ2-1; 7 positions match TRBD1. The CDR3 covers 13 residues. Germline V gene data show CDR1 as SGHNT and CDR2 as YENEEA. V shed 5 bases, J shed 9 bases, and the junction held 7 bases outside the gene matches. The CDR3 region is CASSQGVTIEQFF. The CDR3 DNA reads as TGTGCCAGCAGCCAGGGGGTAACCATTGAGCAGTTCTTC.

The rearrangement uses TRBV10-3 and TRBJ2-7, with TRBD1 as a possible D gene (5 bases). V shed 2 bases and J shed 2 bases, with 10 bases lying between them. The CDR3 spans 14 residues. The germline CDR1 and CDR2 sequences are ENHRY and SYGVKD. The CDR3, as DNA: TGTGCCATCAGTGAGCCGACAGAAACCTACGAGCAGTACTTC. This gives the protein CAISEPTETYEQYF.

The J gene is TRBJ2-1, the V gene TRBV9; D uncertain. The DNA end is more similar to TRBJ2-7, so the J call may be wrong. Germline V gene data show CDR1 as SGDLS and CDR2 as YYNGEE. The CDR3 runs to 13 residues. The CDR3 coding sequence is TGTGCCAGCAGCACGAGCTCCTACAATGAGCAGTACTTC. Protein product: CASSTSSYNEQYF.

This chain joins TRBV6-6 and TRBJ2-5, with D perhaps given as TRBD1 or TRBD2 (5 bases each). Germline CDR1 MNHNY, CDR2 SVGAGI (reference sequence). V dropped 6 bases and J dropped 2 bases, with 13 bases sitting between them. CDR3 length: 14 amino acids. The CDR3 bases are TGTGCCAGCAGGCGCCGGGACCATCAAGAGACCCAGTACTTC. Translating gives CASRRRDHQETQYF.

J is TRBJ2-7 and V is TRBV7-8, with TRBD2 as a possible D gene (6 bases). The CDR3 extends over 15 amino acids. Germline V gives CDR1 SGHVS, CDR2 FQNEAQ. Trimming pared 1 base from V and 1 base from J, leaving 11 bases between. In nucleotides, the CDR3 is TGTGCCAGCAGCTTAGAGGTTAGCGGTTCCTACGAGCAGTACTTC. Its protein product is CASSLEVSGSYEQYF.

The chain links TRBV20-1 to TRBJ2-1, with TRBD2 matching over 13 bases. CDR3 size: 16 residues. Trimming cost V 6 bases and J 8 bases; bases outside gene matches: 13. The V gene's germline CDR1 is DFQATT and CDR2 SNEGSKA (reference sequence). The CDR3 protein is CSAPVIPGLAGYEQFF. CDR3 in DNA: TGCAGTGCCCCGGTAATTCCGGGACTAGCGGGGTATGAGCAGTTCTTC.

This clonotype was counted between two and nine times. This chain links TRBV4-2 with TRBJ2-7; D call uncertain. V was clipped by 0 bases and J by 2 bases, with 11 bases between them. Germline assignment: CDR1 LGHNA and CDR2 YNFKEQ. The CDR3 is made up of 15 amino acids. CDR3 loop: CASSQDPGTPYEQYF. CDR3 DNA: TGTGCCAGCAGCCAAGATCCGGGCACCCCCTACGAGCAGTACTTC.

A few counts support this clonotype. The rearrangement links TRBV6-2 or TRBV6-3 to TRBJ2-6; D not resolved. Trimming pared 2 bases from V and 4 bases from J, leaving 9 bases between. Germline V gene lookup returns CDR1 MNHEY and CDR2 SVGEGT. The CDR3 covers 15 residues. The CDR3 nucleotides read TGTGCCAGCAGTTACGGGGTTGGAGGGGCCAACGTCCTGACTTTC. It yields the protein CASSYGVGGANVLTF.

The V call is TRBV20-1, the J call TRBJ2-3; D not resolved. Germline-derived CDR1 and CDR2 are DFQATT and SNEGSKA (reference sequence). This CDR3 contains 13 residues. Trimming took 6 bases from V and 10 from J, leaving 20 bases between them. The DNA for the CDR3 is TGCAGTGCCTACGCACCCCAAGGCGATGCGCAGTATTTT. This translates into CSAYAPQGDAQYF.

Details on this clonotype: The junction departs from germline at one end; a sequencing error may be responsible. V usage is TRBV7-7 and J usage is TRBJ2-5, with 12 bases lining up with TRBD1. There are 17 residues in the CDR3. CDR1 and CDR2 from the germline V gene are SSHAT and FNYEAQ (reference sequence). CDR3 sequence reads: CASSLWDGTGGAETQYF. As DNA, the CDR3 is TGTGCTAGCAGCCTTTGGGACGGGACAGGGGGCGCGGAGACCCAGTACTTC.

Here the CDR3 DNA reads TGTGCCAGCTCATCAAAACAACTAGGGAGGTACAATGAGCAGTTCTTC. This translates into CASSSKQLGRYNEQFF. The chain joins TRBV18 to TRBJ2-1, with D tentatively TRBD2 (6 bases). The V and J ends lost 5 bases and 4 bases respectively, with 18 bases between them. Germline V gene data show CDR1 as KGHSH and CDR2 as LQKENI. CDR3 length equals 16 residues.

The chain employs TRBV7-2 and TRBJ1-2; 7 nucleotides match TRBD1. Germline CDR1 is SGHTA and CDR2 is FQGNSA. With 5 bases clipped from V and 8 bases from J, the junction kept 14 bases outside the gene matches. The CDR3 has 15 amino acids. In DNA form, the CDR3 reads TGTGCCAGCAGCGTGGGGACAGCCTCGGCGAAAGGCTACACCTTC. Its translation: CASSVGTASAKGYTF. The whole variable domain, remainder taken from reference TRBV7-2 and TRBJ1-2, is GAGVSQSPSNKVTEKGKDVELRCDPISGHTALYWYRQSLGQGLEFLIYFQGNSAPDKSGLPSDRFSAERTGGSVSTLTIQRTQQEDSAVYLCASSVGTASAKGYTFGSGTRLTVV.

This chain uses TRBV5-6 with TRBJ2-1; 8 nucleotides agree with TRBD2. Germline V gives CDR1 SGHDT, CDR2 YYEEEE. This CDR3 is built from 14 residues. V lost 2 bases to trimming and J lost 7 bases; unmatched junction nucleotides: 5. This CDR3 reads CASSLRTSKNEQFF. Here the CDR3 DNA reads TGTGCCAGCAGCTTAAGGACTAGCAAAAATGAGCAGTTCTTC.

The chain couples TRBV7-2 to TRBJ2-1; D might be TRBD2 (6 bases). The length of the CDR3 is 14 residues. Trimming pared 0 bases from V and 9 bases from J, leaving 12 bases between. Germline V gene lookup returns CDR1 SGHTA and CDR2 FQGNSA. CDR3 in amino acids: CASSLAGGPSEQFF. The CDR3 bases are TGTGCCAGCAGCTTAGCGGGGGGTCCCAGTGAGCAGTTCTTC.

The sample holds one count of this clonotype. The V call is TRBV5-1, the J call TRBJ1-2, with 10 bases matching TRBD1. With 4 bases clipped from V and 4 bases from J, the junction kept 10 bases outside the gene matches. The CDR3 runs to 16 residues. CDR1 and CDR2 (germline): SGHRS, YFSETQ. In DNA form, the CDR3 reads TGCGCCAGCAGCCCGCTGCCGGGACAGGGGCTCTATGGCTACACCTTC. Translation: CASSPLPGQGLYGYTF.

A single count supports this clonotype. This rearrangement joins TRBV30 to TRBJ1-4, with D hard to call. The germline V gene has CDR1 GTSNPN and CDR2 SVGIG (reference sequence). There are 14 residues in the CDR3. V shed 0 bases and J shed 4 bases, with 9 bases lying between them. This chain's CDR3 is CAWSVTQDNEKLFF. The CDR3 nucleotides are TGTGCCTGGAGTGTAACTCAGGATAATGAAAAACTGTTTTTT.

The sample holds a few counts of this clonotype. The chain has TRBV7-9 and TRBJ1-1; D uncertain. The V gene's germline CDR1 is SEHNR and CDR2 FQNEAQ (reference sequence). V shed 5 bases and J shed 3 bases, with 10 bases lying between them. The CDR3 extends over 13 amino acids. The CDR3 sequence is CASSPGGHTEAFF. In DNA form, the CDR3 reads TGTGCCAGCAGCCCCGGTGGGCACACTGAAGCTTTCTTT.

This rearrangement joins TRBV7-2 to TRBJ2-1; a weak D match, TRBD2 (6 bases). The CDR3 has 15 amino acids. Germline CDR1 SGHTA, CDR2 FQGNSA. Deletions cut 8 bases from V and 5 bases from J, with 19 bases between. The CDR3 sequence is CASAWRGSEDNEQFF. The CDR3 DNA follows: TGTGCCAGCGCCTGGCGGGGCTCGGAGGACAATGAGCAGTTCTTC.